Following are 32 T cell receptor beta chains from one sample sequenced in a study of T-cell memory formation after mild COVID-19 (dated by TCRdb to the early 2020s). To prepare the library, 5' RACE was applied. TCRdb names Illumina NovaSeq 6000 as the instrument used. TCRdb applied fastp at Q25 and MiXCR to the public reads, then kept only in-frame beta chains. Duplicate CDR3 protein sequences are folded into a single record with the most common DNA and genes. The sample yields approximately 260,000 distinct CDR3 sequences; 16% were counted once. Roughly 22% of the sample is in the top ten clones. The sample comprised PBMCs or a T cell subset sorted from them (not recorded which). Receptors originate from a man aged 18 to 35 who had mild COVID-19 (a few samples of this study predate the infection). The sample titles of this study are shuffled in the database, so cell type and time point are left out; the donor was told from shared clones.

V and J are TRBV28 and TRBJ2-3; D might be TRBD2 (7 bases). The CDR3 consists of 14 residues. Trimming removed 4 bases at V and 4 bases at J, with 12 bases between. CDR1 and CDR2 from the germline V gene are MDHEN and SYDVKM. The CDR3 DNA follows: TGTGCCAGCAGTTCAACGGGGGGCCCAGATACGCAGTATTTT. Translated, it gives CASSSTGGPDTQYF.

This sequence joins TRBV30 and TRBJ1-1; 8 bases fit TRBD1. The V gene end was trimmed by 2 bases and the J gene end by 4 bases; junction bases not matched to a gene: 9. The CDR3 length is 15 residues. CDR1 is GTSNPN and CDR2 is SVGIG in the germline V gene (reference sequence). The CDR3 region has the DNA TGTGCCTGGAGTCCAGTCCAGGGGGCCATCACTGAAGCTTTCTTT. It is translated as CAWSPVQGAITEAFF.

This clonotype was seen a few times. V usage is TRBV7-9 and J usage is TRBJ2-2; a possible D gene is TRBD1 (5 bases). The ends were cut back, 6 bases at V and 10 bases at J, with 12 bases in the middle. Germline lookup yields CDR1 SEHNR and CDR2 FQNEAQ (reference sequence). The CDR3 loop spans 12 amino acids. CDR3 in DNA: TGTGCCAGCAGTCAAGGGGCACAGGAGCTGTTTTTT. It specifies CASSQGAQELFF.

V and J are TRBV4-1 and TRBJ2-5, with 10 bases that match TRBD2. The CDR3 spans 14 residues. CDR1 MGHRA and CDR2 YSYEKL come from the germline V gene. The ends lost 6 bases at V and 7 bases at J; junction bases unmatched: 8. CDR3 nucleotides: TGCGCCAGCAGAGCTAGCGGGGGCCCCGCGACCCAGTACTTC. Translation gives CASRASGGPATQYF.

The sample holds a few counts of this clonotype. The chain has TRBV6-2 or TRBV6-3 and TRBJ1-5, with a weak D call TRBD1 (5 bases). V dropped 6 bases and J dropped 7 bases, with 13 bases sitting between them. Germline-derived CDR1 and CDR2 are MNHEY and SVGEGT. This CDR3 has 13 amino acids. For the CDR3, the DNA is TGTGCCAGCAGGACCCTCGGGGACCAGCCCCAGCATTTT. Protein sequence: CASRTLGDQPQHF.

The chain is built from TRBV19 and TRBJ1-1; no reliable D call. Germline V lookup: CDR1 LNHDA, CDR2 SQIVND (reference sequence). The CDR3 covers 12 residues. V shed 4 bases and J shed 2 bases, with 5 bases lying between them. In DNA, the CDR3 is TGTGCCAGTAGTACAGCAAACACTGAAGCTTTCTTT. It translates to CASSTANTEAFF.

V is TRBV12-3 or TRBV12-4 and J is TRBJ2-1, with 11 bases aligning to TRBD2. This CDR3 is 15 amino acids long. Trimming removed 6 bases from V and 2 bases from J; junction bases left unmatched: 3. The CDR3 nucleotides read TGTGCCAGCAGGTCACTAGCGGGAGCCTACAATGAGCAGTTCTTC. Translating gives CASRSLAGAYNEQFF.

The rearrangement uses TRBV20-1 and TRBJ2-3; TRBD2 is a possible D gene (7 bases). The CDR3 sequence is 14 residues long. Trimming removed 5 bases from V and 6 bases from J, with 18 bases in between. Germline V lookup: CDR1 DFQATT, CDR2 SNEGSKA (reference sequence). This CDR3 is CSAPRGGGRDTQYF. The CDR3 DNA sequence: TGCAGTGCTCCCCGAGGGGGGGGCAGGGATACGCAGTATTTT.

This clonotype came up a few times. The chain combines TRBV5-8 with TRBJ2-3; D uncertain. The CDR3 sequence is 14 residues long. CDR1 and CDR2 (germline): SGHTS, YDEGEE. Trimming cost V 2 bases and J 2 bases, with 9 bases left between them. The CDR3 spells CASSLMPNTDTQYF. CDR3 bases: TGTGCCAGCAGCTTAATGCCAAACACAGATACGCAGTATTTT.

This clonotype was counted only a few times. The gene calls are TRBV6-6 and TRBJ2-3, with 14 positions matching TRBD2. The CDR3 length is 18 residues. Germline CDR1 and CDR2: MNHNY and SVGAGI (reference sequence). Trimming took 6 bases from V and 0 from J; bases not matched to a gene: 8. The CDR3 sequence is CASRQGLAGGLSTDTQYF. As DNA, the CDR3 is TGTGCCAGCAGACAAGGACTAGCGGGGGGCCTAAGCACAGATACGCAGTATTTT.

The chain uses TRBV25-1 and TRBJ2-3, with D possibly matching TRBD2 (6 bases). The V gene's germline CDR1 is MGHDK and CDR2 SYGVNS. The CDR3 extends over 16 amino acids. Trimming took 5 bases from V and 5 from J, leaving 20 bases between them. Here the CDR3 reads CASSNTGTEGRDTQYF. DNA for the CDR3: TGTGCCAGCAGTAATACCGGGACGGAGGGCAGAGATACGCAGTATTTT.

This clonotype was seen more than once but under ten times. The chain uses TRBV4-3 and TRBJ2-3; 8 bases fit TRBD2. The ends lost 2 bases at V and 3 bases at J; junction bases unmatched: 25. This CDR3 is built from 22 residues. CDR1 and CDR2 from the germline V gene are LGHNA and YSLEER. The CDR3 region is CASSQHDKLLAVSLGVTDTQYF. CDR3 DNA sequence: TGCGCCAGCAGCCAACATGACAAATTACTAGCGGTGTCACTAGGGGTTACAGATACGCAGTATTTT.

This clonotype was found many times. Written as DNA, the CDR3 is TGTGCCAGCAGCTTAAGTCGGCCAGGGGGAGAGACCCAGTACTTC. Its protein product is CASSLSRPGGETQYF. The rearrangement uses TRBV7-2 and TRBJ2-5; 7 bases line up with TRBD1. This CDR3 contains 15 residues. From germline, CDR1 is SGHTA and CDR2 FQGNSA. Trimming cost V 2 bases and J 4 bases; bases outside gene matches: 7.

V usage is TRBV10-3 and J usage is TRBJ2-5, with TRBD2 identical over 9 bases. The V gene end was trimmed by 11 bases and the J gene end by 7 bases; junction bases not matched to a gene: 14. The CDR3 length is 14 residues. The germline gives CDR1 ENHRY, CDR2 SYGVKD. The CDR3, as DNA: TGTGCCGCGGGGGGGACAGCGCCCTCCGGGACCCAGTACTTC. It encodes CAAGGTAPSGTQYF.

The CDR3 reads CASSEGPGTEAFF. The CDR3 bases are TGTGCCAGCAGTGAAGGTCCAGGCACTGAAGCTTTCTTT. The V call is TRBV6-1, the J call TRBJ1-1; no clear D gene. V lost 1 base and J lost 4, with 7 bases in between. There are 13 residues in the CDR3. The germline gives CDR1 MNHNS, CDR2 SASEGT.

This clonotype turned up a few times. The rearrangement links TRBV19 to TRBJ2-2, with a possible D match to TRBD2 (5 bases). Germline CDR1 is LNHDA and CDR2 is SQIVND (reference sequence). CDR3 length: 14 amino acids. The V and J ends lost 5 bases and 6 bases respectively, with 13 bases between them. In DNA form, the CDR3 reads TGTGCCAGTAGTCCCGGACTGGGCGCCGGGGAGCTGTTTTTT. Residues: CASSPGLGAGELFF.

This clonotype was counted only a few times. This CDR3 reads CASSLVDRFYEQYF. The CDR3 nucleotides are TGTGCCAGCAGCTTGGTGGACAGATTCTACGAGCAGTACTTC. This chain links TRBV7-2 with TRBJ2-7; perhaps TRBD1 as D (6 bases). The CDR3 contains 14 residues. From germline, CDR1 is SGHTA and CDR2 FQGNSA. V was pared by 3 bases and J by 3 bases, with 12 bases between.

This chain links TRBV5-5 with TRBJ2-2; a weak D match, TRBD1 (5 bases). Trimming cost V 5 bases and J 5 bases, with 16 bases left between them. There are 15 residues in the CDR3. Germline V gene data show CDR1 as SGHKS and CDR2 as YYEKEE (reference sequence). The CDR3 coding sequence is TGTGCCAGCAGTTTCCGACAGTCAGGGACCGGGGAGCTGTTTTTT. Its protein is CASSFRQSGTGELFF.

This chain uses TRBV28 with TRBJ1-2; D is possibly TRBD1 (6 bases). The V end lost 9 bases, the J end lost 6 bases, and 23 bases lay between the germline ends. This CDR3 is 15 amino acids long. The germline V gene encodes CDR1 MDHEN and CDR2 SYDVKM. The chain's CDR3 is CASTIGQQIGNGYTF. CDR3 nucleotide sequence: TGTGCCAGTACCATAGGACAGCAGATCGGAAATGGCTACACCTTC.

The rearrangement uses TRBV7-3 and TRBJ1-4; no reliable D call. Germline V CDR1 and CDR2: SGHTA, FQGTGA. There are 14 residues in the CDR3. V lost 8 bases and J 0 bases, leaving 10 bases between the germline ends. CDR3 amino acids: CASGTAATNEKLFF. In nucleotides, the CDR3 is TGTGCCAGCGGAACAGCCGCAACTAATGAAAAACTGTTTTTT.

In nucleotides, the CDR3 is TGTGCCACCAGTGACTCACGGGATACGCAGTATTTT. It is translated as CATSDSRDTQYF. The chain couples TRBV24-1 to TRBJ2-3; no clear D. There are 12 residues in the CDR3. The germline CDR1 and CDR2 sequences are KGHDR and SFDVKD. The V end was cut by 4 bases, the J end by 6 bases, with 7 bases between.

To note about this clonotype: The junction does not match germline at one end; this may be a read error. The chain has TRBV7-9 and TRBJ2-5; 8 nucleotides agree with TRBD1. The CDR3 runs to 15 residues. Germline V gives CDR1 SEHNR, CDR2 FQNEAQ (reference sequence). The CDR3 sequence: CASSRTGLGQDTQYF. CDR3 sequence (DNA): TGTGCCAGCAGCCGGACAGGGTTGGGGCAAGATACCCAGTACTTC.

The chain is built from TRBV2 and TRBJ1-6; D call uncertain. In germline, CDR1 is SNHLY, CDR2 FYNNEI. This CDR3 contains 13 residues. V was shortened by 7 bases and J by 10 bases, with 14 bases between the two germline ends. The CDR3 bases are TGTGCCAGCAAGGGCACCTTGGGATCACCCCTCCACTTT. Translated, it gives CASKGTLGSPLHF.

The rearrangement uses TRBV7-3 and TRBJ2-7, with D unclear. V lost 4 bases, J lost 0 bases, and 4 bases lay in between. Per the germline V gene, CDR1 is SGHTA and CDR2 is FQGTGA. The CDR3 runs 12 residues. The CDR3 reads CASSSNSYEQYF. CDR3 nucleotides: TGTGCCAGCAGCTCTAACTCCTACGAGCAGTACTTC.

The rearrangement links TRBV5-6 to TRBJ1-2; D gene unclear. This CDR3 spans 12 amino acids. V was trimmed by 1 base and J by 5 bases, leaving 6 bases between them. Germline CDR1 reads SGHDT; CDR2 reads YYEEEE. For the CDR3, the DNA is TGTGCCAGCAGCTTGACTCCTTATGGCTACACCTTC. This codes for CASSLTPYGYTF.

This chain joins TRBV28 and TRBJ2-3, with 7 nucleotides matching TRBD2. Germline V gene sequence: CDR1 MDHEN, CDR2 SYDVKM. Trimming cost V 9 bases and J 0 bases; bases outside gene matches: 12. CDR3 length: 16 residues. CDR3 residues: CASSRDYFLSTDTQYF. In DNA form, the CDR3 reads TGTGCCAGTAGCCGGGACTATTTCCTTAGCACAGATACGCAGTATTTT.

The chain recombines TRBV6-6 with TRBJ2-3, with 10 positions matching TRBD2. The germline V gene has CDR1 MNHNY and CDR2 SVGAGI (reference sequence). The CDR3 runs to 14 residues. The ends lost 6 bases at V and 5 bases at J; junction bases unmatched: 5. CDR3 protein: CASRSGGAGDTQYF. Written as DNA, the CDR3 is TGTGCCAGCAGGAGCGGGGGGGCCGGAGATACGCAGTATTTT.

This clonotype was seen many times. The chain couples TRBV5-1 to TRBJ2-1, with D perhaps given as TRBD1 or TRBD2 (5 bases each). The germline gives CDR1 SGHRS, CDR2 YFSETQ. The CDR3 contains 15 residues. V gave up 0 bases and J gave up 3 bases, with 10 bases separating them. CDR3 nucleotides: TGCGCCAGCAGCTTGGATGGGGGAAGCTACAATGAGCAGTTCTTC. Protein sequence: CASSLDGGSYNEQFF. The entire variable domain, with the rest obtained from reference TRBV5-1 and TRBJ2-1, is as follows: KAGVTQTPRYLIKTRGQQVTLSCSPISGHRSVSWYQQTPGQGLQFLFEYFSETQRNKGNFPGRFSGRQFSNSRSEMNVSTLELGDSALYLCASSLDGGSYNEQFFGPGTRLTVL.

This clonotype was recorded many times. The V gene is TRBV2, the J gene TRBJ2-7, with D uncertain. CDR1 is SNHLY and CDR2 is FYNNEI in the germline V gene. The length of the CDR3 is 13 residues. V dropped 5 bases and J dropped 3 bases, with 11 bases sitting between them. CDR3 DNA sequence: TGTGCCAGCAGTCTTACCGAAAACTACGAGCAGTACTTC. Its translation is CASSLTENYEQYF.

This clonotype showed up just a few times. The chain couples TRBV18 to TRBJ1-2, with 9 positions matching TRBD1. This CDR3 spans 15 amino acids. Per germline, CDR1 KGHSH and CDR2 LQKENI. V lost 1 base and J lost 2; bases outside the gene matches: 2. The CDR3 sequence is CASSPRDRENYGYTF. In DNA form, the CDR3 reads TGTGCCAGCTCACCACGGGACAGGGAAAACTATGGCTACACCTTC.

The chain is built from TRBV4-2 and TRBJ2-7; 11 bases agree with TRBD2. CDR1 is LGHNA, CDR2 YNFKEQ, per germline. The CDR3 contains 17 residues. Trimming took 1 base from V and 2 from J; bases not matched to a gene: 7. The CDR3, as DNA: TGTGCCAGCAGCCAAGCCGCCCATAGCGGGGGGGCCTACGAGCAGTACTTC. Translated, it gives CASSQAAHSGGAYEQYF.

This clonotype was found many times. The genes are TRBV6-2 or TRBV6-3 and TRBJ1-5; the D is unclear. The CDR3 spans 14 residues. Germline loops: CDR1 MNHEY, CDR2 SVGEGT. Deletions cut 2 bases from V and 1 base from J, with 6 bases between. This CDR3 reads CASSYLDSNQPQHF. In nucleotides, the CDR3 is TGTGCCAGCAGTTACCTGGACAGCAATCAGCCCCAGCATTTT.